The TCR beta chain described here comes from a study of monozygotic twins with inflammatory bowel disease. Germline V gene lookup returns CDR1 LNHDA and CDR2 SQIVND (reference sequence). The CDR3 totals 14 residues. TCRdb reprocessed the 5' RACE reads, keeping one entry per CDR3 protein, no DNA. The sample has 350,000 to 400,000 distinct CDR3 sequences. This sequence was found in a human donor with ulcerative colitis or Crohn's disease, or a healthy co-twin of an affected twin (not recorded which). Sequenced: blood. V gene TRBV19 combines with J gene TRBJ1-2; TCRdb indicates TRBD1, and absent DNA this call remains unverified. The CDR3 sequence is CASSNYREVYGYTF.